This T cell receptor (beta chain) was documented in a study of early T cells in non-severe SARS-CoV-2 infection. The wider study: With bulk RNA from unsorted whole blood as input, sequencing yielded unpaired chains.

Each CDR3 protein is one row after TCRdb ran MiXCR on the 5' RACE reads. In the table there are 80,000 or so distinct CDR3 sequences, roughly 13% of which are singletons. The germline V gene has CDR1 MNHNY and CDR2 SVGAGI (reference sequence). The CDR3 has 16 amino acids. Trimming pared 0 bases from V and 7 bases from J, leaving 18 bases between. This chain uses TRBV6-6 with TRBJ1-2, with D unclear. The sample comprised whole blood. This clonotype was obtained from an adult who was a healthcare worker with PCR-confirmed SARS-CoV-2 infection or an uninfected control (not recorded which). The CDR3 loop reads CASSYSDTQRFFGYTF. CDR3 bases: TGTGCCAGCAGTTACTCGGATACGCAGAGATTTTTTGGCTACACCTTC.